This passage covers 9 T cell receptor beta chains from one sample sequenced in a study of metastatic and nonmetastatic thyroid tumors. Every patient underwent thyroid surgery untreated. MiXCR was used by TCRdb to re-call the PCR reads. Of about 20,000 clones in the sample, around 23% were seen once. The sample was blood. These receptors were taken from a male donor with papillary thyroid cancer or a benign thyroid nodule (not recorded which). Some clones in this sample may be carry-over from other donors' samples.

This sequence joins TRBV5-1 and TRBJ2-7; 7 positions agree with TRBD2. The CDR3 sequence is 13 residues long. The germline V gene has CDR1 SGHRS and CDR2 YFSETQ. V trimming: 3 bases; J trimming: 3 bases; junction bases outside the gene matches: 3. This chain's CDR3 is CASSSSGNYEQYF. The CDR3 DNA reads as TGCGCCAGCAGCTCGAGCGGGAACTACGAGCAGTACTTC.

This clone occurred many times. The V gene is TRBV20-1, the J gene TRBJ1-1; possibly TRBD1 for D (5 bases). V was trimmed by 6 bases and J by 5 bases, leaving 13 bases between them. CDR3 size: 12 residues. CDR1 DFQATT and CDR2 SNEGSKA come from the germline V gene (reference sequence). The CDR3 DNA reads TGCAGTGCCCCGGAAGGGGTGACTGAAGCTTTCTTT. Its translation: CSAPEGVTEAFF.

This clone was counted many times. V and J are TRBV20-1 and TRBJ1-1; D is unresolved. Between the trimmed V and J ends, which lost 4 bases and 3 bases, there was a span of 12 bases. Germline CDR1 reads DFQATT; CDR2 reads SNEGSKA (reference sequence). The CDR3 runs to 13 residues. CDR3 in amino acids: CSATSYFDTEAFF. CDR3 sequence (DNA): TGCAGTGCTACCAGTTATTTCGACACTGAAGCTTTCTTT.

This chain connects TRBV6-6 to TRBJ1-6, with 7 bases aligning to TRBD1. This CDR3 comprises 16 residues. Germline values: CDR1 MNHNY, CDR2 SVGAGI (reference sequence). With V trimmed by 2 bases and J by 9 bases, 10 bases remained unmatched. CDR3 sequence: CASSYRTGGGISPLHF. The CDR3 bases are TGTGCCAGCAGTTACCGGACAGGTGGCGGAATTTCACCCCTCCACTTT.

This clone was counted at least ten times. The chain has TRBV9 and TRBJ2-5; D may be TRBD2 (6 bases). CDR1 and CDR2 (germline): SGDLS, YYNGEE. This CDR3 region has 16 residues. Trimming cost V 4 bases and J 3 bases, with 19 bases left between them. CDR3 protein: CASSRGDSGGEETQYF. CDR3 sequence (DNA): TGTGCCAGCAGCCGAGGGGATAGCGGTGGGGAAGAGACCCAGTACTTC.

V usage is TRBV28 and J usage is TRBJ2-2; D is uncertain. The CDR3 sequence is 12 residues long. CDR1 MDHEN and CDR2 SYDVKM come from the germline V gene. The V and J ends lost 5 bases and 7 bases respectively, with 8 bases between them. The CDR3 loop is CASSPVYGELFF. For the CDR3, the DNA is TGTGCCAGCAGTCCAGTATACGGGGAGCTGTTTTTT.

The sample holds a few counts of this clone. The chain's CDR3 is CSAAKNIQYF. The CDR3 DNA follows: TGCAGTGCGGCCAAAAACATTCAGTACTTC. The rearrangement links TRBV20-1 to TRBJ2-4, with D unresolved. This CDR3 spans 10 amino acids. In germline, CDR1 is DFQATT, CDR2 SNEGSKA (reference sequence). Trimming took off 6 bases at V and 1 base at J, with 1 base between the two ends.

J is TRBJ2-1 and V is TRBV19, with no clear D. The CDR3 consists of 17 residues. From germline, CDR1 is LNHDA and CDR2 SQIVND (reference sequence). V lost 5 bases and J 0 bases, leaving 17 bases between the germline ends. As DNA, the CDR3 is TGTGCCAGTAGTCCGCCCTTGGGCGCCAGCTCCTACAATGAGCAGTTCTTC. It is translated as CASSPPLGASSYNEQFF.

There are many counts of this clone. This sequence joins TRBV19 and TRBJ2-2; the D gene is possibly TRBD2 (6 bases). Trimming cost V 5 bases and J 7 bases, with 17 bases left between them. There are 15 residues in the CDR3. Per germline, CDR1 LNHDA and CDR2 SQIVND (reference sequence). The CDR3 bases are TGTGCCAGTAGTCGTCTTGGAGGGCAACTCGGGGAGCTGTTTTTT. Translation gives CASSRLGGQLGELFF.